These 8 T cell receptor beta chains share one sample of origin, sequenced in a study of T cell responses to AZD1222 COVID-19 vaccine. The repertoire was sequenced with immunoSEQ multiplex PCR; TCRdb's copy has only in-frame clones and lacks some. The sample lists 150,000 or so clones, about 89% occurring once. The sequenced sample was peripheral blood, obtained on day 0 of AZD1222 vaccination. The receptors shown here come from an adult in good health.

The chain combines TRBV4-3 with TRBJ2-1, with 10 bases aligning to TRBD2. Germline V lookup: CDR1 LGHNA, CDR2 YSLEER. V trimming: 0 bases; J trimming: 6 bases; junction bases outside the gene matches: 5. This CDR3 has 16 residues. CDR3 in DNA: TGCGCCAGCAGCCAAGATCGAGCGGGAGGGCCCAATGAGCAGTTCTTC. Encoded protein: CASSQDRAGGPNEQFF.

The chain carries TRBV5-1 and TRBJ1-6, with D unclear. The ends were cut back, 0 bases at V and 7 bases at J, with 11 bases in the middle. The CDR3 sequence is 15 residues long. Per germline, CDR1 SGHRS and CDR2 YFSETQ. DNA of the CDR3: TGCGCCAGCAGCTTGGCGCAGAGTGAGAATTCACCCCTCCACTTT. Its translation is CASSLAQSENSPLHF.

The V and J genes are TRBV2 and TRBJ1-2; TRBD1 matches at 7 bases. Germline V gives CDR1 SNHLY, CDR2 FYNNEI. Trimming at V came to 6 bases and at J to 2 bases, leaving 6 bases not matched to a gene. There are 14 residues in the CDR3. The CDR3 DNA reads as TGTGCCAGCAGCTTACCGGGACAGAACTATGGCTACACCTTC. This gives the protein CASSLPGQNYGYTF.

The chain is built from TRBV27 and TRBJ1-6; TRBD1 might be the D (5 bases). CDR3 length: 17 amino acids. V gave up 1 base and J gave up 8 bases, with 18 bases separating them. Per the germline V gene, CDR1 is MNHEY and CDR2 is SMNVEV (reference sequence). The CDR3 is CASSLFARTGGDSPLHF. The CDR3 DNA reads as TGTGCCAGCAGTTTATTTGCACGCACGGGGGGTGATTCACCCCTCCACTTT.

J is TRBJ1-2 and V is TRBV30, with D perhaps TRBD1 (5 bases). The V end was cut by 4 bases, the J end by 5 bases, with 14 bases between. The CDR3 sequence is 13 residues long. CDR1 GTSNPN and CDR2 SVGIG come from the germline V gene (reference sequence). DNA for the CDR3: TGTGCCTGGATCTTGAATCAGGGATATGGCTACACCTTC. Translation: CAWILNQGYGYTF. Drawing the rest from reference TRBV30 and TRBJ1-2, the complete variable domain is SQTIHQWPATLVQPVGSPLSLECTVEGTSNPNLYWYRQAAGRGLQLLFYSVGIGQISSEVPQNLSASRPQDRQFILSSKKLLLSDSGFYLCAWILNQGYGYTFGSGTRLTVV.

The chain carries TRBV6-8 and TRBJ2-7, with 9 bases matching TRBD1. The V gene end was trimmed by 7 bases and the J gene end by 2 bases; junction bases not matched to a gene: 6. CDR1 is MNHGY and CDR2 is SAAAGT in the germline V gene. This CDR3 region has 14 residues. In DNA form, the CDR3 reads TGTGCCAGCATTCGCCGGACAGGGGCCTACGAGCAGTACTTC. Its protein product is CASIRRTGAYEQYF.

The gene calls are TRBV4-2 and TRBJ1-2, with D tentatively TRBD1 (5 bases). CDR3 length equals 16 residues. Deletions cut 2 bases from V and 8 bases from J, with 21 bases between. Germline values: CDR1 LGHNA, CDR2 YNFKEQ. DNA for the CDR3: TGTGCCAGCAGCCAACCGACCGGCGGGTTATGGGGGGGCTACACCTTC. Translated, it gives CASSQPTGGLWGGYTF.

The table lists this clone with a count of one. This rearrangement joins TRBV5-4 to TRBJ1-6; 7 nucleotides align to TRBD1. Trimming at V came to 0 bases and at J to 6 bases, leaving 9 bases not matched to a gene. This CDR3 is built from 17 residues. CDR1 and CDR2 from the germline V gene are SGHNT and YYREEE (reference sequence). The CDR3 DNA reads TGTGCCAGCAGCTTGGGCCATCCCGGGACAGTTAATTCACCCCTCCACTTT. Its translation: CASSLGHPGTVNSPLHF.